Each of the 32 T cell receptor beta chains below was sequenced from the same sample in a study of identifying expanded T cells in peripheral blood. The table came from immunoSEQ multiplex PCR; TCRdb's copy has only in-frame clones and leaves some out. The table has fewer than 65,000 clones, more than 70% seen once. Material for sequencing was blood. Source of these receptors: a person between 18 and 75 years old in good health.

This chain connects TRBV18 to TRBJ2-7; 8 nucleotides agree with TRBD2. Per germline, CDR1 KGHSH and CDR2 LQKENI. This CDR3 has 16 residues. V gave up 1 base and J gave up 0 bases; unmatched junction bases: 5. This CDR3 reads CASSPLPGTSSYEQYF. The CDR3 nucleotides read TGTGCCAGCTCACCACTACCCGGGACTAGCTCCTACGAGCAGTACTTC.

The chain uses TRBV5-1 and TRBJ1-4; 7 bases match TRBD1. Germline lookup yields CDR1 SGHRS and CDR2 YFSETQ. This CDR3 contains 15 residues. Losses at the gene ends were 4 bases for V and 2 bases for J; bases not matched to a gene: 5. The CDR3 nucleotides read TGCGCCAGCAGCCGATCGACAGGGACTAATGAAAAACTGTTTTTT. As protein: CASSRSTGTNEKLFF.

The chain employs TRBV5-1 and TRBJ2-1; 12 bases map to TRBD2. V trimming: 3 bases; J trimming: 6 bases; junction bases outside the gene matches: 10. CDR1 and CDR2 (germline): SGHRS, YFSETQ. The CDR3 covers 17 residues. The CDR3 bases are TGCGCCAGCAGCTCCCAGACTAGCGGGAGCTTCGGCAATGAGCAGTTCTTC. It encodes CASSSQTSGSFGNEQFF.

The chain links TRBV19 to TRBJ1-1; 7 positions match TRBD1. CDR1 is LNHDA and CDR2 is SQIVND in the germline V gene (reference sequence). The CDR3 runs to 13 residues. Trimming cost V 5 bases and J 10 bases; bases outside gene matches: 10. Written as DNA, the CDR3 is TGTGCCAGTAGTGAGAGGGGGCGGCCTGGAGCTTTCTTT. Translated: CASSERGRPGAFF.

V is TRBV4-1 and J is TRBJ2-7; possibly TRBD2 for D (5 bases). CDR1 and CDR2 (germline): MGHRA, YSYEKL. CDR3 length equals 13 residues. With 1 base removed from V and 5 bases from J, the gap between germline ends came to 9 bases. The CDR3 loop reads CASSQGLWNEQYF. The CDR3 region has the DNA TGCGCCAGCAGCCAAGGACTATGGAACGAGCAGTACTTC.

The rearrangement links TRBV6-5 to TRBJ2-7; no clear D. V lost 0 bases and J 1 base, leaving 7 bases between the germline ends. This CDR3 has 14 residues. Germline-derived CDR1 and CDR2 are MNHEY and SVGAGI. In DNA form, the CDR3 reads TGTGCCAGCAGTTACTCGGGCCCTTCCTACGAGCAGTACTTC. As protein: CASSYSGPSYEQYF.

In regard to this clone: This same CDR3 is encoded by further DNA sequences in the sample. The chain recombines TRBV29-1 with TRBJ2-5, with a weak D call TRBD2 (6 bases). The CDR3 is 12 residues long. From germline, CDR1 is SQVTM and CDR2 ANQGSEA. The ends were cut back, 6 bases at V and 5 bases at J, with 13 bases in the middle. CDR3 protein: CSVERGVETQYF. The CDR3 DNA is TGCAGCGTCGAGCGCGGGGTGGAGACCCAGTACTTC.

This chain connects TRBV11-2 to TRBJ1-1, with no clear D. Per germline, CDR1 SGHAT and CDR2 FQNNGV. The CDR3 is made up of 13 amino acids. Trimming stripped 2 bases from V and 6 bases from J, with 10 bases between. CDR3 sequence reads: CASSLLLAAEAFF. The DNA of the CDR3 is TGTGCCAGCAGCTTACTTTTGGCAGCTGAAGCTTTCTTT.

In the case of this clone: One end of the junction fails to match germline, which may point to a read error. The V and J genes are TRBV7-2 and TRBJ2-7; TRBD2 matches at 13 bases. The CDR3 length is 15 residues. Germline V CDR1 and CDR2: SGHTA, FQGNSA. The CDR3 coding sequence is TGTGCCAGCAGCCCTACTGGACTAGCGGGGGTCCACTGGGACTTC. Residues: CASSPTGLAGVHWDF.

The chain is built from TRBV2 and TRBJ2-3, with D perhaps matching TRBD1 (6 bases). The CDR3 spans 14 residues. V shed 11 bases and J shed 4 bases, with 19 bases lying between them. Per the germline V gene, CDR1 is SNHLY and CDR2 is FYNNEI. CDR3 DNA: TGTGCCTCTCGCTCACAGGGCGGGTCAGATACGCAGTATTTT. Translated, it gives CASRSQGGSDTQYF.

This clone showed up just a few times. CDR3 nucleotides: TGTGCCAGCAGTGGACGGACAGGGGAGAGCAATCAGCCCCAGCATTTT. Translating it yields CASSGRTGESNQPQHF. J is TRBJ1-5 and V is TRBV6-6; 9 nucleotides agree with TRBD1. J was trimmed by 1 base and V by 5 bases; bases with no gene match: 6. There are 16 residues in the CDR3. Germline V gene lookup returns CDR1 MNHNY and CDR2 SVGAGI (reference sequence).

This clone was counted a single time. This rearrangement joins TRBV5-4 to TRBJ2-3; possibly TRBD1 for D (5 bases). The germline V and J ends were trimmed by 0 bases and 2 bases, with 7 bases remaining between them. Germline V CDR1 and CDR2: SGHNT, YYREEE (reference sequence). The CDR3 loop spans 14 amino acids. CDR3 protein: CASSLGGHTDTQYF. In DNA form, the CDR3 reads TGTGCCAGCAGCTTGGGCGGACACACAGATACGCAGTATTTT.

The gene calls are TRBV29-1 and TRBJ2-7; D is undetermined. The CDR3 is 15 residues long. V dropped 6 bases and J dropped 1 base, with 19 bases sitting between them. The germline gives CDR1 SQVTM, CDR2 ANQGSEA. CDR3 sequence reads: CSVLALAGGSYEQYF. CDR3 DNA sequence: TGCAGCGTCCTCGCCTTGGCCGGTGGGTCCTACGAGCAGTACTTC.

The CDR3 nucleotides are TGTGCCTGGAACTCCGGGACAGGAGGAGAGCAGTACTTC. This translates into CAWNSGTGGEQYF. The chain combines TRBV30 with TRBJ2-7, with TRBD1 matching 8 bases. The CDR3 consists of 13 residues. The ends lost 4 bases at V and 7 bases at J; junction bases unmatched: 9. The germline V gene encodes CDR1 GTSNPN and CDR2 SVGIG (reference sequence).

This chain connects TRBV5-1 to TRBJ2-7, with 8 bases that match TRBD2. J lost 0 bases, V lost 6 bases, and 8 bases had no gene match. This CDR3 comprises 15 residues. Germline V gene sequence: CDR1 SGHRS, CDR2 YFSETQ. CDR3 residues: CASTQAGGSSYEQYF. CDR3 sequence (DNA): TGCGCCAGCACCCAGGCGGGGGGCAGCTCCTACGAGCAGTACTTC.

The V call is TRBV27, the J call TRBJ1-2, with TRBD1 identical over 8 bases. Trimming removed 6 bases from V and 2 bases from J; junction bases left unmatched: 17. Per germline, CDR1 MNHEY and CDR2 SMNVEV (reference sequence). The CDR3 is 18 residues long. CDR3 DNA: TGTGCCAGCAGCTTACAGGGGGAATCTGCAATCGGAAACTATGGCTACACCTTC. This translates into CASSLQGESAIGNYGYTF.

The chain uses TRBV6-5 and TRBJ1-1; the D gene is possibly TRBD1 (6 bases). V was trimmed by 8 bases and J by 3 bases, leaving 13 bases between them. Germline-derived CDR1 and CDR2 are MNHEY and SVGAGI. CDR3 length: 13 residues. The CDR3 is CASGRGRDTEAFF. For the CDR3, the DNA is TGTGCCAGCGGTCGGGGGCGAGACACTGAAGCTTTCTTT.

The gene calls are TRBV13 and TRBJ2-3; 7 bases align to TRBD1. In germline, CDR1 is PRHDT, CDR2 FYEKMQ (reference sequence). There are 14 residues in the CDR3. Losses at the gene ends were 4 bases for V and 2 bases for J; bases not matched to a gene: 3. Here the CDR3 DNA reads TGTGCCAGCAGCTCGGACAGGCCCACAGATACGCAGTATTTT. Protein: CASSSDRPTDTQYF.

This clone has only one observation. The V gene is TRBV30, the J gene TRBJ1-2; D may be TRBD1 (5 bases). Trimming took off 3 bases at V and 6 bases at J, with 14 bases between the two ends. In germline, CDR1 is GTSNPN, CDR2 SVGIG (reference sequence). The CDR3 extends over 13 amino acids. DNA of the CDR3: TGTGCCTGGAGGGGGGACGGATTTGATGGCTACACCTTC. As protein: CAWRGDGFDGYTF.

CDR3 sequence: CSVQRGQETQYF. In DNA, the CDR3 is TGCAGCGTTCAGAGGGGACAAGAGACCCAGTACTTC. The rearrangement joins TRBV29-1 to TRBJ2-5, with D possibly called TRBD1 or TRBD2 (5 bases each). Germline values: CDR1 SQVTM, CDR2 ANQGSEA. V gave up 5 bases and J gave up 2 bases, with 9 bases separating them. The CDR3 has 12 amino acids.

This sequence joins TRBV28 and TRBJ2-3, with D maybe TRBD1 (5 bases). The CDR3 covers 15 residues. CDR1 and CDR2 (germline): MDHEN, SYDVKM. V lost 6 bases, J lost 0 bases, and 13 bases lay in between. The CDR3 DNA reads TGTGCCAGCAGCTACTTCAGGGCCAGCACAGATACGCAGTATTTT. Protein: CASSYFRASTDTQYF.

This chain joins TRBV5-5 and TRBJ2-7, with 8 bases aligning to TRBD2. CDR1 is SGHKS, CDR2 YYEKEE, per germline (reference sequence). CDR3 length: 14 residues. The V segment lost 0 bases and the J segment 4 bases; nucleotides outside the gene matches: 3. CDR3 DNA: TGTGCCAGCAGCTTGGCCGGGACTAGTTACGAGCAGTACTTC. This codes for CASSLAGTSYEQYF.

The chain combines TRBV9 with TRBJ1-1; TRBD1 agrees at 9 bases. V dropped 0 bases and J dropped 1; count of bases not matched to a gene: 4. This CDR3 is built from 16 residues. The V gene's germline CDR1 is SGDLS and CDR2 YYNGEE. CDR3: CASSVEDRGSNTEAFF. CDR3 coding DNA: TGTGCCAGCAGCGTAGAGGACAGGGGATCGAACACTGAAGCTTTCTTT.

The DNA of the CDR3 is TGTGCCAGCAGTTTGGCAGGGAAGAACACTGAAGCTTTCTTT. It specifies CASSLAGKNTEAFF. The V call is TRBV27, the J call TRBJ1-1, with TRBD1 as a possible D gene (5 bases). Trimming cost V 3 bases and J 1 base, with 9 bases left between them. CDR3 length equals 14 residues. CDR1 and CDR2 (germline): MNHEY, SMNVEV (reference sequence).

This chain links TRBV28 with TRBJ1-2; D gene uncertain. Germline V lookup: CDR1 MDHEN, CDR2 SYDVKM. The CDR3 has 14 residues. The V end lost 2 bases, the J end lost 5 bases, and 12 bases lay between the germline ends. CDR3 sequence (DNA): TGTGCCAGCAGTTTACCAGGTTCACGATATGGCTACACCTTC. Translating it yields CASSLPGSRYGYTF.

DNA of the CDR3: TGTGCCAGCAGGGTGGAAGGGGGCTCCTACGAGCAGTACTTC. Translation gives CASRVEGGSYEQYF. This chain uses TRBV2 with TRBJ2-7, with TRBD1 as a possible D gene (6 bases). V was shortened by 6 bases and J by 0 bases, with 12 bases between the two germline ends. Germline loops: CDR1 SNHLY, CDR2 FYNNEI. CDR3 length equals 14 residues.

This chain joins TRBV27 and TRBJ1-5; TRBD1 is a possible D gene (5 bases). The germline V gene encodes CDR1 MNHEY and CDR2 SMNVEV (reference sequence). The ends were cut back, 6 bases at V and 4 bases at J, with 13 bases in the middle. This CDR3 comprises 14 residues. The CDR3 coding sequence is TGTGCCAGCAGGCAAGACAGAGGTAATCAGCCCCAGCATTTT. This gives the protein CASRQDRGNQPQHF.

The chain joins TRBV19 to TRBJ2-1; TRBD2 matches 10 bases. V gave up 4 bases and J gave up 4 bases; unmatched junction bases: 1. This CDR3 contains 14 residues. Germline V gene lookup returns CDR1 LNHDA and CDR2 SQIVND (reference sequence). The CDR3 nucleotides read TGTGCCAGTAGTACACTAGCGGGGTACAATGAGCAGTTCTTC. This encodes CASSTLAGYNEQFF.

V is TRBV2 and J is TRBJ2-7, with a possible D match to TRBD2 (7 bases). V was shortened by 8 bases and J by 12 bases, with 14 bases between the two germline ends. The V gene's germline CDR1 is SNHLY and CDR2 FYNNEI. The CDR3 spans 10 residues. The CDR3 is CASRGARRYF. The CDR3 DNA is TGTGCCAGCCGGGGGGCTCGACGGTACTTC.

The genes are TRBV11-2 and TRBJ1-1; D ambiguous. This CDR3 has 12 residues. CDR1 and CDR2 from the germline V gene are SGHAT and FQNNGV. V was trimmed by 3 bases and J by 7 bases, leaving 9 bases between them. For the CDR3, the DNA is TGTGCCAGCAGCTTCATATACAGTGAAGCTTTCTTT. Encoded protein: CASSFIYSEAFF.

The V call is TRBV6-1, the J call TRBJ2-7; TRBD1 matches at 7 bases. The CDR3 spans 14 residues. Looked up from germline, CDR1 is MNHNS and CDR2 is SASEGT. J gave up 0 bases and V 1 base, and 0 bases lay outside the gene matches. CDR3 sequence (DNA): TGTGCCAGCAGTGAAGGGACAGGCTCCTACGAGCAGTACTTC. Translation gives CASSEGTGSYEQYF.

In nucleotides, the CDR3 is TGCGCCAGCAGCCAAACAGCCCAGCGTAACACCTACGAGCAGTACTTC. Translating it yields CASSQTAQRNTYEQYF. The rearrangement uses TRBV4-1 and TRBJ2-7; the D is unclear. Germline CDR1 MGHRA, CDR2 YSYEKL. The CDR3 spans 16 residues. V shed 2 bases and J shed 2 bases, with 16 bases lying between them.